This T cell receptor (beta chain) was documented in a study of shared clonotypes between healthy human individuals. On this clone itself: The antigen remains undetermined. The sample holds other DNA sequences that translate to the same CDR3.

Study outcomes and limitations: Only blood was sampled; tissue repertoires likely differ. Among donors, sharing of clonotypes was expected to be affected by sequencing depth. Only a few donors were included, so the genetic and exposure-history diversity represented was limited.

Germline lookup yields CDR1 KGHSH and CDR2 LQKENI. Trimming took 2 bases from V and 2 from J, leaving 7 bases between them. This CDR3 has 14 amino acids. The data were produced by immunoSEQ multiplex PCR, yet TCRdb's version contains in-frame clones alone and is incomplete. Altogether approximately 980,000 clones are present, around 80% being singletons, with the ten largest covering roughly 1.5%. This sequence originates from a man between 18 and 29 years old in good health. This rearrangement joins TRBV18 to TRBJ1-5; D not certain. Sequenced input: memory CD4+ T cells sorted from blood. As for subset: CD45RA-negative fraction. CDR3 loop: CASSPGGGNQPQHF. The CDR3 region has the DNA TGTGCCAGCTCACCAGGCGGAGGCAATCAGCCCCAGCATTTT.